The T cell receptor beta chain described here comes from a study of cytomegalovirus exposure and HLA in healthy donors listed by TCRdb under 2017. About the full investigation: An earlier analysis of 587 of the donors reported 276 Gb of sequence data and 95 million to 120 million unique TCR beta sequences obtained from some 200 million T cells. About 300 gigabases of sequencing data and tens of millions of unique TCR sequences were included in an early release covering over 600 HLA-typed donors. Of the roughly 410 genotyped donors, 81% were placed in the genetic ancestry cluster associated with self-reported Caucasian donors. The study aimed to test whether signatures of past pathogen exposure could be identified by cataloging public T cell receptors. The study profiled the T cell repertoires of about 720 subjects by immunosequencing and related them to cytomegalovirus serostatus. In addition to the first cohort of hundreds of subjects, a separate validation cohort of 120 different subjects was used. The study combined high-throughput TCR immunosequencing, statistical association of individual TCRs with disease status, and machine learning to predict cytomegalovirus infection status. A later analysis re-analyzed previously published TCR beta repertoires from about 600 donors and added high-resolution HLA genotyping to study TCR occurrence patterns. The later analysis used no new phenotypic data to find candidate immune exposures, relying instead on TCR beta sequences and their occurrence across donors. An earlier analysis of fewer than 700 of the donors applied high-throughput TCR beta sequencing to assess whether each TCR beta V gene segment acted as functional or pseudogenic. Donor age, sex, ethnicity and CMV serostatus were compiled alongside the repertoire data. A later genetic analysis took genome-wide SNP genotypes for about 55% of the 666 donors and used that subset as a discovery cohort. Every discovery cohort repertoire had been produced on one sequencing platform. HLA typing covered class I and class II loci at four-digit resolution. Typing coverage differed by locus: A, B, C, DRB1 and DQB1 were typed in about 629-630 donors, DQA1 in around 500, DPA1 in around 580, and DPB1 in roughly 450. Several DR-DQ haplotypes were treated as single units for association and clustering because of strong linkage in the cohort. Among over 350 genotyped donors of the cohort, an average of approximately 240,000 unique TCR beta nucleotide sequences were sequenced per donor, approximately 20% of them non-productive. Results and caveats for the whole study, not just this receptor: The classifier was reported to diagnose cytomegalovirus status with high specificity and sensitivity in both the original cohort and the validation cohort. Assigning TCR associations to individual alleles was difficult when HLA alleles, especially DR and DQ, strongly co-occurred. In this cohort, only TCR beta chains were sequenced, and detectable features were limited by the absence of alpha or paired-chain data. In an earlier analysis of roughly 500 of the donors, most TCR beta V segments appeared in productive rearrangements about 87% or about 30% of the time, broadly matching IMGT annotations. An association between a missense DCLRE1C variant and V-gene and J-gene trimming of TCR beta chains was found in a later genetic analysis and replicated in an independent cohort. Linkage disequilibrium might explain the correlated functional status among segregating V segments, but an unknown experimental factor could not be ruled out. A later genetic analysis reported fewer N-insertions in productive TCRs among donors in an Asian-associated ancestry cluster than the approximately 670-donor mean. Because HLA typing was missing for some donors at each locus, association tests included only the typed subset. In a later analysis, several top co-occurrence clusters were reported to appear linked to parvovirus B19, influenza, CMV and Epstein-Barr virus. Most TCR sequences were observed very rarely across donors, whereas some public TCRs were present in many individuals. A later analysis found that most CMV-associated TCR beta chains appeared HLA-restricted, with HLA associations seemingly driven largely by CMV exposure. For the cohort, immune exposure information was limited to CMV serostatus. The earlier analysis of some 540 of the donors excluded roughly 17 rarely observed V segments, including chromosome 9 orphons, because counts were too low. Sequencing depth was assumed to be roughly uniform across donors in the presence/absence analyses, though that assumption may not hold. In a later analysis, TCR association rates were found to vary across HLA loci, with the most associated TCRs seen for DRB1 alleles and the fewest for HLA-C alleles. Three of the identified cytomegalovirus-associated TCR beta chains were confirmed in vitro to be specific for cytomegalovirus antigens. A further reported finding was that TCR beta sequences accurately predicted the HLA-A and HLA-B alleles for most subjects in the first cohort. Some IMGT-functional V segments, including TRBV6-2 and TRBV6-3, could not be distinguished by the 87-base-pair reads and were therefore excluded. At a false discovery rate of 0.05, a later analysis linked 15,000 to 20,000 TCR beta sequences to specific HLA alleles. A cluster of highly shared sequence variants was judged likely to be a technical artifact of the sequencing pipeline. The authors suggested that the approach could potentially be generalized to other disease states and immunological phenotypes. Compared with equally common non-associated chains, HLA-associated TCR beta chains in a later analysis were more clonally expanded and had lower generation probabilities. The study listed 164 TCR beta chains as associated with cytomegalovirus.

On this clone itself: Its antigen is still unknown. No base qualities exist here, and no much larger clone lies one base off it.

After removal of 4 bases from V and 7 bases from J, the junction retains 7 bases not matched to a gene. According to the germline V gene, CDR1 reads SGHRS and CDR2 reads YFSETQ. Including cysteine and phenylalanine, the CDR3 has 13 amino acids. Of all the DNA, just the CDR3 is kept, 39 bases in frame from base 1. The cohort was made up of about 670 healthy bone marrow donors. Cohort members were all nominally healthy when sampled, although unrecorded immune exposures were likely present. The donor was CMV seronegative and belonged to the group of over 300 seronegative cohort members. A peripheral blood sample was provided by each donor, and peripheral blood mononuclear cells were used for TCR beta sequencing. Genomic DNA was extracted from the blood cell samples with the Qiagen DNeasy Blood Extraction Kit. Receptors were amplified or captured by the immunoSEQ multiplex PCR assay. A mixture of 60 forward primers for TCR Vbeta segments and 13 reverse primers for TCR Jbeta segments was used in the multiplex PCR. Amplification of the CDR3 region of rearranged TCR beta genes was performed with a multiplex PCR assay on genomic DNA. On the Illumina HiSeq System, the amplified TCR beta libraries were sequenced as 87-base-pair reads. The paper's processing steps were these. A later analysis tallied tens of millions of unique TCR beta chains across the 660 or so repertoires, and approximately 12 million of those chains were shared by two or more donors. To remove PCR and sequencing errors, raw reads were error-corrected and collapsed into unique sequences using a nearest-neighbor algorithm that merged closely related sequences. V, D and J gene segments were assigned by aligning CDR3 sequences to IMGT reference sequences. For a sequence to be retained, at least a six-nucleotide match to both a V gene segment and a J gene segment was required. Rearrangements were classified as productive when the CDR3 lacked stop codons and remained in frame with V and J, and all other rearrangements were classified as non-productive. CDR3 was defined according to IMGT convention as the region running from the second conserved V-encoded cysteine to the conserved J-encoded phenylalanine. Sequences without an unambiguous match to a single V gene segment were excluded from the earlier analysis of 450 to 650 of the donors. An earlier analysis of some 610 of the donors called V segments functional above 56.7% productive rearrangements and segregating when the between-donor standard deviation exceeded 5%. A statistical classification framework was built to diagnose cytomegalovirus status from the catalog of TCR beta chain sequences. V and J gene assignment, in a later analysis, came from comparing TCR nucleotide sequences with IMGT/GENE-DB human TR gene sequences. A later analysis assigned CDR3 sequences and most-parsimonious VDJ recombination scenarios with the TCRdist pipeline. In a later analysis, every TCR beta chain was defined by the combination of its CDR3 amino acid sequence and its V-gene family, and reads without a unique V-gene family were dropped. To address suspected cross-contamination and a sequencing artifact, a later analysis removed 592 highly shared, low-generation-probability nucleotide sequences. For each public chain, a later analysis derived a clonal expansion index from normalized ranks of inferred template counts within each repertoire. In a later analysis, generation probabilities were computed using a VDJ recombination model fitted to out-of-frame rearrangements, and the results were checked against IGoR. A later analysis scored TCR-TCR, TCR-HLA and TCR-CMV co-occurrence with hypergeometric tests, applying a repertoire-size bias correction to TCR pairs. A later analysis estimated false discovery rates by permuting HLA or CMV assignments 20 times. In a later analysis, co-occurring TCRs were grouped with DBSCAN, and TCRdist sequence similarity was added when clustering was performed within HLA-allele-positive subsets. For co-occurrence clustering, repertoires with fewer than 30,000 or more than 120,000 public chains were excluded, along with about five repertoires with anomalous nucleotide sharing. TCRdb retrieved this table from immuneACCESS and kept in-frame rearrangements only. Not all clones are present; in checked studies, unresolved V genes account for under half, and no reason is known for the remainder. V, J and clone size are taken as reported in that table, and D and trimming were inferred from the DNA itself. The sample has 95,000 to 150,000 clones on record, roughly four fifths of them singletons. Jointly, the top ten make up about 6% of the sample.

This TCR was recovered from a woman in her 40s in good health and CMV-seronegative. Recombination linked TRBV5-1 to TRBJ1-2, with TRBD1 identical over 7 junction bases. Sequenced: PBMCs. The CDR3 amino acid sequence is: CASSQGTEPGYTF. The DNA is TGCGCCAGCAGCCAGGGGACAGAGCCTGGCTACACCTTC.